This entry lists 9 T cell receptor beta chains sequenced from one sample in a study of shared clonotypes between healthy human individuals. Libraries were prepared by immunoSEQ multiplex PCR; TCRdb keeps only in-frame clonotypes and omits some of them. The sample consists of about 2.4 million clones, approximately 92% of them appearing once. The specimen sequenced was naive CD4+ T cells sorted from blood. Subset specified: CD45RA+ positively selected. These receptors were taken from a young man in good health.

V and J are TRBV15 and TRBJ1-2, with D possibly being TRBD1 (6 bases). This CDR3 is 13 amino acids long. The V end was cut by 0 bases, the J end by 6 bases, with 8 bases between. Germline V gene lookup returns CDR1 LNHNV and CDR2 YYDKDF (reference sequence). The CDR3 DNA is TGTGCCACCAGCAGAGACAGGGGAGATGGCTACACCTTC. As protein: CATSRDRGDGYTF. Based on the CDR3 plus reference TRBV15 and TRBJ1-2, the full variable domain is DAMVIQNPRYQVTQFGKPVTLSCSQTLNHNVMYWYQQKSSQAPKLLFHYYDKDFNNEADTPDNFQSRRPNTSFCFLDIRSPGLGDTAMYLCATSRDRGDGYTFGSGTRLTVV.

This chain links TRBV2 with TRBJ2-5; 7 bases are shared with TRBD2. Looked up from germline, CDR1 is SNHLY and CDR2 is FYNNEI. This CDR3 comprises 14 residues. The V gene end was trimmed by 3 bases and the J gene end by 2 bases; junction bases not matched to a gene: 3. The CDR3 region has the DNA TGTGCCAGCAGTGACGGGAGGATGCAAGAGACCCAGTACTTC. Amino acids: CASSDGRMQETQYF.

Remarks on this clone: The same CDR3 arises from other DNA sequences in this sample as well. V usage is TRBV5-1 and J usage is TRBJ1-2; TRBD1 aligns across 7 bases. Losses at the gene ends were 5 bases for V and 2 bases for J; bases not matched to a gene: 3. The CDR3 is 13 amino acids. CDR1 is SGHRS, CDR2 YFSETQ, per germline. The DNA of the CDR3 is TGCGCCAGCAGTCAGGGACAGAACTATGGCTACACCTTC. This gives the protein CASSQGQNYGYTF.

The gene calls are TRBV11-2 and TRBJ2-7; D unresolved. This CDR3 contains 15 residues. Germline V lookup: CDR1 SGHAT, CDR2 FQNNGV. The V and J ends lost 6 bases and 3 bases respectively, with 18 bases between them. As DNA, the CDR3 is TGTGCCAGCAGTGGGATCTCCGGAAACCTCTACGAGCAGTACTTC. It encodes CASSGISGNLYEQYF.

The CDR3 sequence is CAWRASGAYNEQFF. The CDR3, as DNA: TGTGCCTGGCGAGCTAGCGGAGCATACAATGAGCAGTTCTTC. The chain recombines TRBV30 with TRBJ2-1; 7 positions agree with TRBD2. The germline V gene encodes CDR1 GTSNPN and CDR2 SVGIG (reference sequence). This CDR3 region has 14 residues. J gave up 4 bases and V 5 bases, and 8 bases lay outside the gene matches.

The gene calls are TRBV4-2 and TRBJ1-1; no clear D. Germline V gives CDR1 LGHNA, CDR2 YNFKEQ. Trimming removed 3 bases at V and 4 bases at J, with 6 bases between. This CDR3 region has 12 residues. This chain's CDR3 is CASSQRGTEAFF. The CDR3 nucleotides read TGTGCCAGCAGCCAGAGAGGCACTGAAGCTTTCTTT.

V usage is TRBV19 and J usage is TRBJ2-2; D uncertain. CDR3 length equals 15 residues. CDR1 and CDR2 (germline): LNHDA, SQIVND (reference sequence). Between the trimmed V and J ends, which lost 5 bases and 4 bases, there was a span of 14 bases. The CDR3 DNA reads as TGTGCCAGTAGTGCAGGACCGCGAGGCACCGGGGAGCTGTTTTTT. Encoded protein: CASSAGPRGTGELFF.

The chain combines TRBV10-1 with TRBJ2-7; 12 bases align to TRBD2. Germline CDR1 WNHNN, CDR2 SYGVQD (reference sequence). CDR3 length equals 15 residues. The V gene end was trimmed by 2 bases and the J gene end by 2 bases; junction bases not matched to a gene: 1. The CDR3 here is CASSEGLAGPYEQYF. CDR3 bases: TGCGCCAGCAGTGAGGGACTAGCGGGACCCTACGAGCAGTACTTC.

The chain employs TRBV2 and TRBJ2-1; no firm D call. Germline CDR1 and CDR2: SNHLY and FYNNEI. This CDR3 comprises 11 residues. V was shortened by 7 bases and J by 3 bases, with 4 bases between the two germline ends. The chain's CDR3 is CASIIYNEQFF. The CDR3 region has the DNA TGTGCCAGCATTATCTACAATGAGCAGTTCTTC.